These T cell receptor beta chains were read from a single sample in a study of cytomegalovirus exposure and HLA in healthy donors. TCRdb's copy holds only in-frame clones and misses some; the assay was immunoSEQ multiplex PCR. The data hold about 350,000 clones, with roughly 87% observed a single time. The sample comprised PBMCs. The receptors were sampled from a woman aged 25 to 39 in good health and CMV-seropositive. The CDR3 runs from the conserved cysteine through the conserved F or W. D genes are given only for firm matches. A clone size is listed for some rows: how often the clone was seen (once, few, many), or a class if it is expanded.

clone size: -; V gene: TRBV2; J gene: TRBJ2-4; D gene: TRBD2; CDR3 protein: CASSRGEGKNIQYF; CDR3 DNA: TGTGCCAGCAGTCGCGGGGAGGGCAAAAACATTCAGTACTTC
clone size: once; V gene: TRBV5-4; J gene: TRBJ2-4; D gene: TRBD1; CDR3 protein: CASSPPDRVDIQYF; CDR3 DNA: TGCGCCAGCAGCCCACCAGACAGGGTCGACATTCAGTACTTC
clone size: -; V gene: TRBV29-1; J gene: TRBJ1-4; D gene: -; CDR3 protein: CSVAGWDEKLFF; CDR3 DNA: TGCAGCGTTGCGGGTTGGGATGAAAAACTGTTTTTT
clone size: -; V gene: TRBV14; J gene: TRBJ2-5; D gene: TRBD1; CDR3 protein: CASSEWSGQPGETQYF; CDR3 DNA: TGTGCCAGCAGCGAATGGTCGGGACAGCCGGGGGAGACCCAGTACTTC
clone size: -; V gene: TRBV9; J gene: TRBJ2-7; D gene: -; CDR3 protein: CASSVATGLQGGYEQYF; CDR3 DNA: TGTGCCAGCAGCGTAGCTACTGGTTTGCAGGGCGGGTACGAGCAGTACTTC
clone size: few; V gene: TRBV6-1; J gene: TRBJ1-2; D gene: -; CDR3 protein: CASREDRIYGYTF; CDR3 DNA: TGTGCCAGCAGGGAAGACAGGATCTATGGCTACACCTTC
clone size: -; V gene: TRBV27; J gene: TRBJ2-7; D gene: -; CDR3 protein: CASSISGTPFYEQYF; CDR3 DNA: TGTGCCAGCAGTATTAGCGGAACACCCTTCTACGAGCAGTACTTC
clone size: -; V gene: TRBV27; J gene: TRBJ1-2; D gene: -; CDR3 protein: CASSFFWGANYGYTF; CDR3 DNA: TGTGCCAGCAGTTTTTTCTGGGGAGCTAACTATGGCTACACCTTC
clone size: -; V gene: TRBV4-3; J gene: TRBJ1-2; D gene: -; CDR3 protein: CASARDTADYGYTF; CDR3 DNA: TGCGCCAGCGCAAGGGACACGGCAGACTATGGCTACACCTTC
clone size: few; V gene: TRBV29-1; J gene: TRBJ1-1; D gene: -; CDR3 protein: CSVELSGQGDTEAFF; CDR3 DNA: TGCAGCGTTGAGTTATCTGGGCAGGGTGACACTGAAGCTTTCTTT
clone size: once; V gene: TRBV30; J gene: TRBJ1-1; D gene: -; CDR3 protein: CAWTPGPNTEAFF; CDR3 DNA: TGTGCCTGGACCCCGGGACCGAACACTGAAGCTTTCTTT
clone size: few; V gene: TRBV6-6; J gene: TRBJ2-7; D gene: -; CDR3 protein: CASSPPVYEQYF; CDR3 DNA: TGTGCCAGCAGCCCGCCTGTCTACGAGCAGTACTTC
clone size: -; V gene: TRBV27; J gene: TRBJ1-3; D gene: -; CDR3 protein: CASSLRQGVRNTIYF; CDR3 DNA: TGTGCCAGCAGTTTAAGGCAGGGCGTCCGAAACACCATATATTTT
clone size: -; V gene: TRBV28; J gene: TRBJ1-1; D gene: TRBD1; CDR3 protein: CASSVTLDRVNTEAFF; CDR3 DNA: TGTGCCAGCAGTGTAACCCTGGACAGGGTGAACACTGAAGCTTTCTTT
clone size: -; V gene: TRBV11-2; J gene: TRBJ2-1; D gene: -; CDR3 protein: CASSLRSVKSTGYNEQFF; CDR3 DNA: TGTGCCAGCAGCTTACGCAGTGTAAAATCTACAGGCTACAATGAGCAGTTCTTC
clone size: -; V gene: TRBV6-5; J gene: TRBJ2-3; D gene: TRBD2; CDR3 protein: CASRMGGGTDTQYF; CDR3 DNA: TGTGCCAGTCGGATGGGGGGGGGCACAGATACGCAGTATTTT
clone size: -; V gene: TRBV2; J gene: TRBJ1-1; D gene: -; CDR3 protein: CASSGGTEAFF; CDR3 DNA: TGTGCCAGCAGTGGGGGGACTGAAGCTTTCTTT
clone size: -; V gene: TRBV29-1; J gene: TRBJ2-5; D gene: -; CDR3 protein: CSVDVGPAQYF; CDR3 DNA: TGCAGCGTTGACGTGGGACCGGCCCAGTACTTC
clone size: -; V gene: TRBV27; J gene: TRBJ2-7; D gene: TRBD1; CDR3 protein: CASSSGQAFGEQYF; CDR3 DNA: TGTGCCAGCAGTTCGGGACAGGCTTTTGGCGAGCAGTACTTC
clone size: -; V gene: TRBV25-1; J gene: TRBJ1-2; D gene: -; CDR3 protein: CASSESQGFYGYTF; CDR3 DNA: TGTGCCAGCAGTGAATCCCAGGGGTTCTATGGCTACACCTTC
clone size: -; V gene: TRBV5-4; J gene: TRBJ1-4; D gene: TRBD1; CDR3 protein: CASSRRGQGNEKLFF; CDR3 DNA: TGTGCCAGCAGCCGAAGGGGACAGGGAAATGAAAAACTGTTTTTT
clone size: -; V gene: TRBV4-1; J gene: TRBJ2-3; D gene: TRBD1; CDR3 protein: CASSQEQGASDTQYF; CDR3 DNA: TGCGCCAGCAGCCAAGAACAGGGGGCGTCAGATACGCAGTATTTT
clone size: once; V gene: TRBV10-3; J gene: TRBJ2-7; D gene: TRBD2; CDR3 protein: CAISDPGGNSYEQYF; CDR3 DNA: TGTGCCATCAGTGATCCGGGGGGGAACTCCTACGAGCAGTACTTC
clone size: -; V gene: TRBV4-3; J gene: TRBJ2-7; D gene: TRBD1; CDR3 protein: CASSQGTGVGYEQYF; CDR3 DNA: TGCGCCAGCAGCCAAGGGACAGGGGTGGGTTACGAGCAGTACTTC
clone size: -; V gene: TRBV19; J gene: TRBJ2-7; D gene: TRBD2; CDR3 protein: CASSIGPGGRASEQYF; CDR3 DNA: TGTGCCAGTAGTATAGGTCCTGGCGGGAGGGCCTCCGAGCAGTACTTC
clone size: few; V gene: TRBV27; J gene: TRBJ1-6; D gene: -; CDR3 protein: CASSRGGTSPLHF; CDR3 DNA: TGTGCCAGCAGCCGAGGTGGGACTTCACCCCTCCACTTT
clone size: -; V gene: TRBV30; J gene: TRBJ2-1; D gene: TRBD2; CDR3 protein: CAWAGTTSYNEQFF; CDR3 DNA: TGTGCCTGGGCCGGGACTACCTCCTACAATGAGCAGTTCTTC
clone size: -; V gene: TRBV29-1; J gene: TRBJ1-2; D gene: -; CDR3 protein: CSVEASNYGYTF; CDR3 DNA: TGCAGCGTTGAAGCGTCTAACTATGGCTACACCTTC
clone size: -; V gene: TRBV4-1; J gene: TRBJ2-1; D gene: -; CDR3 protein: CASSQAGDYNEQFF; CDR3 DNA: TGCGCCAGCAGCCAAGCCGGGGATTACAATGAGCAGTTCTTC
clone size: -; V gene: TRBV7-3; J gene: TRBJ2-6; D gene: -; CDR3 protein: CASSLGGTGANVLTF; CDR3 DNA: TGTGCCAGCAGCTTAGGGGGTACTGGGGCCAACGTCCTGACTTTC
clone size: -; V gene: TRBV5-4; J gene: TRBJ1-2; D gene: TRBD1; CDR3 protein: CASLDRGGYGYTF; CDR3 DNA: TGTGCCAGCTTGGACAGGGGGGGCTATGGCTACACCTTC
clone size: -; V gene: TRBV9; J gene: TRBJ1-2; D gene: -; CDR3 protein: CASSVDLTGLYGYTF; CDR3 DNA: TGTGCCAGCAGCGTAGATTTGACAGGTCTCTATGGCTACACCTTC
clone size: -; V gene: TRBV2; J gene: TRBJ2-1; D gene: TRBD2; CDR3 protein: CASRGLAGNLPYNEQFF; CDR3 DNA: TGTGCCAGCAGGGGACTAGCGGGAAATCTCCCCTACAATGAGCAGTTCTTC
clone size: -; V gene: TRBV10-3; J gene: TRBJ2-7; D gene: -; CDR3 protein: CAISEENYEQYF; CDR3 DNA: TGTGCCATCAGTGAAGAGAACTACGAGCAGTACTTC
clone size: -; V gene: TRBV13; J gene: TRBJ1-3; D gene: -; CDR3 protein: CASSLGRDGNTIYF; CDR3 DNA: TGTGCCAGCAGCTTAGGTAGGGATGGAAACACCATATATTTT
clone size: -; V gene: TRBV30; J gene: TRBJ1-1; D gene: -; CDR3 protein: CAWSRANTEAFF; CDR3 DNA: TGTGCCTGGAGCAGGGCAAACACTGAAGCTTTCTTT
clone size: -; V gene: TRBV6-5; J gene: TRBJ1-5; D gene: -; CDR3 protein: CASRVGSNQPQHF; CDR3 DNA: TGTGCCAGCAGGGTGGGTAGCAATCAGCCCCAGCATTTT
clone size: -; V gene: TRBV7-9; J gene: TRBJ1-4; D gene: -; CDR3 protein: CASSLALGSEKLFF; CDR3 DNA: TGTGCCAGCAGCTTAGCGCTTGGCAGCGAAAAACTGTTTTTT
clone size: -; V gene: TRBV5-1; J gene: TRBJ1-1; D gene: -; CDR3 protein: CASSNGLNTEAFF; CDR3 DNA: TGCGCCAGCAGCAACGGTTTGAACACTGAAGCTTTCTTT
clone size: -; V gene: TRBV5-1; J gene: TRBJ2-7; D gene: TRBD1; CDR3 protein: CASRPDRGSTYEQYF; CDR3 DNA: TGCGCCAGCAGACCGGACAGGGGGTCGACCTACGAGCAGTACTTC
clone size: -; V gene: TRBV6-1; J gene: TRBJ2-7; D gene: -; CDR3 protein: CASIPGPIYEQYF; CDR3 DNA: TGTGCCAGCATTCCGGGCCCGATCTACGAGCAGTACTTC
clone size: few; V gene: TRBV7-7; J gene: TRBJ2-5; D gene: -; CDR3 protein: CASSDLEEETQYF; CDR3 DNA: TGTGCCAGCAGCGATCTAGAGGAAGAGACCCAGTACTTC
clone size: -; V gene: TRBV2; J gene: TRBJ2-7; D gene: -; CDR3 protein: CASSWGSYEQYF; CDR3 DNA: TGTGCCAGCAGCTGGGGATCCTACGAGCAGTACTTC
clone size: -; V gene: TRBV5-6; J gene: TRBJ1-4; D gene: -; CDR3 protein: CASSLQGREKLFF; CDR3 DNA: TGTGCCAGCAGCTTGCAGGGGCGAGAAAAACTGTTTTTT
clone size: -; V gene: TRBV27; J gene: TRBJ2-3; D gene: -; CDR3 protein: CASSLMGRTHGNTQYF; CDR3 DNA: TGTGCCAGCAGTTTAATGGGGCGGACCCATGGGAATACGCAGTATTTT
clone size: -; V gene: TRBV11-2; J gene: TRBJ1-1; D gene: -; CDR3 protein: CASTQQDRRTEAFF; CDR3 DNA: TGTGCCAGCACCCAGCAGGATCGGAGGACTGAAGCTTTCTTT
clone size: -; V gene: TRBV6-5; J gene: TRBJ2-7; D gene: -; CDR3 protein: CASSYTASYEQYF; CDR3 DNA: TGTGCCAGCAGTTATACAGCCTCCTACGAGCAGTACTTC
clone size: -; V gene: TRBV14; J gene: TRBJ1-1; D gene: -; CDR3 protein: CASSRGAGNTEAFF; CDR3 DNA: TGTGCCAGCAGCCGGGGGGCCGGGAACACTGAAGCTTTCTTT
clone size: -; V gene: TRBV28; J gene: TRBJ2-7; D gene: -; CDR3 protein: CASSFLRNYEQYF; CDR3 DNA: TGTGCCAGCAGTTTCTTGAGAAACTACGAGCAGTACTTC
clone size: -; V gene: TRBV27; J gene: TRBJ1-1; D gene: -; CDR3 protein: CASSSWRTEAFF; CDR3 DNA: TGTGCCAGCAGTTCCTGGAGGACTGAAGCTTTCTTT
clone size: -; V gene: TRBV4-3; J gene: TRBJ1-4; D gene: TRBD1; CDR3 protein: CASSPGQGYAKLFF; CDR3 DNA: TGCGCCAGCAGCCCGGGACAGGGTTACGCCAAACTGTTTTTT
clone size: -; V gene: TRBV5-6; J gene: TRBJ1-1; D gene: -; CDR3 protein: CASSSGWGSLTEAFF; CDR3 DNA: TGTGCCAGCAGCTCCGGTTGGGGGTCTTTGACTGAAGCTTTCTTT
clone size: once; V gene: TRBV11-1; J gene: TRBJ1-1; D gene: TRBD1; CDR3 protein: CASNPRGTGIYTEAFF; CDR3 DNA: TGTGCCAGCAATCCCCGGGGGACAGGTATTTACACTGAAGCTTTCTTT